This T cell receptor (beta chain) was observed in a study of T cells in Graves' hyperthyroidism and ophthalmopathy. Germline CDR1 and CDR2: DFQATT and SNEGSKA (reference sequence). After removal of 0 bases from V and 2 bases from J, the junction contained 8 bases not matched to a gene. The CDR3 runs to 16 residues. Using RNA transcripts as the source, TCR beta CDR3 regions were amplified. HTBI primers drove first-round RT-PCR of the TCR CDR3. TCRdb re-called the multiplex PCR reads through MiXCR, storing one row per CDR3 protein. The sample has roughly 740,000 distinct CDR3 sequences, around 15% seen once; the top ten hold under 10%. Remarks on this clonotype: A much more abundant neighbour one base away suggests this may be a read error. A read error is likely, as this CDR3 ends without the conserved phenylalanine or tryptophan.

Material for sequencing was blood. This chain connects TRBV20-1 to TRBJ1-1; TRBD1 aligns across 8 bases. This sequence originates from a man between 18 and 35 years old with Graves' hyperthyroidism. CDR3 coding DNA: TGCAGTGCTAGAGATCGAGACAGGGGAGGCAACACTGAAGCTTTCGTT. Its protein is CSARDRDRGGNTEAFV.